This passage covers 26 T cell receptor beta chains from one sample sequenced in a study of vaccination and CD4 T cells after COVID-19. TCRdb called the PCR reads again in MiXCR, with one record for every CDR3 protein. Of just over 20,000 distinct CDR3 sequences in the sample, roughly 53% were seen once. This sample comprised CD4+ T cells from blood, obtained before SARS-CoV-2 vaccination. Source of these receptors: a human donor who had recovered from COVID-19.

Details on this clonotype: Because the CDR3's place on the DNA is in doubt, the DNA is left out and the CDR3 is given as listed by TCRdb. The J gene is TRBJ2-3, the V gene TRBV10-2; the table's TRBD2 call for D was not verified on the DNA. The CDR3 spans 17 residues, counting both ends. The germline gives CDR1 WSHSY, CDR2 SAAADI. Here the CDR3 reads CASSTSASGRGTDTQYF.

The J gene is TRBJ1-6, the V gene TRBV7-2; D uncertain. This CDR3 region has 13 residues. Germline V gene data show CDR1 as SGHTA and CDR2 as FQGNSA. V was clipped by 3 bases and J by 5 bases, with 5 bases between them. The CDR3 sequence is CASSFRNNSPLHF. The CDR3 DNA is TGTGCCAGCAGCTTCCGGAATAATTCACCCCTCCACTTT.

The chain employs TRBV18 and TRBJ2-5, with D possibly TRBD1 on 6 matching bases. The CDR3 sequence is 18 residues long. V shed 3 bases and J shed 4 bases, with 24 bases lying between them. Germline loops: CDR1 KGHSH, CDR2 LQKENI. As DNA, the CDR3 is TGTGCCAGCTCACCTTTTCCCAGCCTACAGGGCATTCGAGAGACCCAGTACTTC. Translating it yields CASSPFPSLQGIRETQYF.

The CDR3 region has the DNA TGTGCCATCAGTGAGTCGACTTCTCGGGAGACCCAGTACTTC. Its protein is CAISESTSRETQYF. The V call is TRBV10-3, the J call TRBJ2-5; D remains unclear. This CDR3 region has 14 residues. Looked up from germline, CDR1 is ENHRY and CDR2 is SYGVKD. Trimming pared 0 bases from V and 5 bases from J, leaving 10 bases between.

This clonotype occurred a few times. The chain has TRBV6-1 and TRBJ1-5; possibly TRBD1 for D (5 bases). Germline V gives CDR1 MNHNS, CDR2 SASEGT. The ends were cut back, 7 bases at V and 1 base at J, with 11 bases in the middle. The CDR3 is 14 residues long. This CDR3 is CASIQWDSNQPQHF. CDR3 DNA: TGTGCCAGCATCCAATGGGACAGCAATCAGCCCCAGCATTTT.

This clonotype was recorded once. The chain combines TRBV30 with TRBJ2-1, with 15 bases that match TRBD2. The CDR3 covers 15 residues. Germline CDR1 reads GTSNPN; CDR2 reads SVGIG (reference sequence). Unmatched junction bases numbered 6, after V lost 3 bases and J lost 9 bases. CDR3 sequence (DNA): TGTGCCTGGAGGGATGGACTAGCGGGAGGGTTTGAGCAGTTCTTC. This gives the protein CAWRDGLAGGFEQFF.

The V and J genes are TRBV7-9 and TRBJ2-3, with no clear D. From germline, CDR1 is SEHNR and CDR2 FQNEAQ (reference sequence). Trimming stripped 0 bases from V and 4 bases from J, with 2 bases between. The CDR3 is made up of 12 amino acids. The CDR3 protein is CASSLASDTQYF. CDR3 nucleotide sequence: TGTGCCAGCAGCTTAGCCTCAGATACGCAGTATTTT.

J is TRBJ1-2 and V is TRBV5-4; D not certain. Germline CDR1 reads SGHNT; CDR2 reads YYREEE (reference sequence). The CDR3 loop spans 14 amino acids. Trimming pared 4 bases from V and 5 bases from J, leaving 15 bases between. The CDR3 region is CASSPEGHSYGYTF. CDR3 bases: TGTGCCAGCAGCCCGGAAGGGCACTCTTATGGCTACACCTTC. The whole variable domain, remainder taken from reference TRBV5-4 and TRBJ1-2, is ETGVTQSPTHLIKTRGQQVTLRCSSQSGHNTVSWYQQALGQGPQFIFQYYREEENGRGNFPPRFSGLQFPNYSSELNVNALELDDSALYLCASSPEGHSYGYTFGSGTRLTVV.

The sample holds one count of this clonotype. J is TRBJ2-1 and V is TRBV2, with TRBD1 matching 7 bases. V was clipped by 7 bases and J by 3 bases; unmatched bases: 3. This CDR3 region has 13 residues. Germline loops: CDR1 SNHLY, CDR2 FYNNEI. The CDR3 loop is CASNRQGYNEQFF. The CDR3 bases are TGTGCCAGCAACAGACAGGGCTACAATGAGCAGTTCTTC. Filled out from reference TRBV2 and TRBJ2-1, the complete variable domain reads EPEVTQTPSHQVTQMGQEVILRCVPISNHLYFYWYRQILGQKVEFLVSFYNNEISEKSEIFDDQFSVERPDGSNFTLKIRSTKLEDSAMYFCASNRQGYNEQFFGPGTRLTVL.

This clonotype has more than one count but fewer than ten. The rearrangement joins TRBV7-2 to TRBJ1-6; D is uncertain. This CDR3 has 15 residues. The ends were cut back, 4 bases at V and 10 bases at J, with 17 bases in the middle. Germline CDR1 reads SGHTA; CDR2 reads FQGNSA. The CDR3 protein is CASSSLRAGDSPLHF. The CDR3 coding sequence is TGTGCCAGCAGCTCGCTACGGGCAGGAGACTCACCCCTCCACTTT.

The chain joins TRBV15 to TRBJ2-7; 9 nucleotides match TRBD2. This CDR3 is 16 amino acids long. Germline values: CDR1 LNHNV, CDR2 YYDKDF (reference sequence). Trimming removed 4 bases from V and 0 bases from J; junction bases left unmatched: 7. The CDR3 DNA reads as TGTGCCACCAGCAAGGGGGCGGGAGGGAGCTCCTACGAGCAGTACTTC. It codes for CATSKGAGGSSYEQYF.

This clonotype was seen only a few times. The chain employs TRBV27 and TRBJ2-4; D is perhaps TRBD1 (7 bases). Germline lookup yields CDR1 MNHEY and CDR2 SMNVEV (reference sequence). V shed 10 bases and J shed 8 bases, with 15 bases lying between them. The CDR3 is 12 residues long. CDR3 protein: CATLDREDIQYF. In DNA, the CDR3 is TGTGCCACCCTAGACAGGGAGGACATTCAGTACTTC.

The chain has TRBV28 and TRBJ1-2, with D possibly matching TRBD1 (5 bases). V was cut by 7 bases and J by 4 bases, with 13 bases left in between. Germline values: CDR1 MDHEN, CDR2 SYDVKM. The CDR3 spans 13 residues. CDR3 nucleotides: TGTGCCAGCAAGGATGGGACTTTCTATGGCTACACCTTC. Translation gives CASKDGTFYGYTF.

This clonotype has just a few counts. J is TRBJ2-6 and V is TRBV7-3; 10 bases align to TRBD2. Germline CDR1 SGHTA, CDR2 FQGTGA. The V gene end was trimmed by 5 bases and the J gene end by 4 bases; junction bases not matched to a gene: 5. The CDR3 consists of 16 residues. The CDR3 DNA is TGTGCCAGCAGCCTCAGCGGGAGGGTCGGGGCCAACGTCCTGACTTTC. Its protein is CASSLSGRVGANVLTF.

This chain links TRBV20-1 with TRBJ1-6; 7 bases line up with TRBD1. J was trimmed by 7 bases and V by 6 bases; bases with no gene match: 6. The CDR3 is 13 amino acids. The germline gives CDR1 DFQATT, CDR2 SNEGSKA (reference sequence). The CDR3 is CSATRGPNSPLHF. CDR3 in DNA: TGCAGTGCCACGAGGGGGCCGAATTCACCCCTCCACTTT.

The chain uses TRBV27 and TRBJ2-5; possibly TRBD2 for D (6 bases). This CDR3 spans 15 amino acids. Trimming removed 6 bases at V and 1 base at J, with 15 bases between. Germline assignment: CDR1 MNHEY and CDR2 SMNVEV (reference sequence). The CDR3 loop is CASRIFGGSQETQYF. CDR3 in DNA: TGTGCCAGCAGAATCTTCGGGGGAAGCCAAGAGACCCAGTACTTC.

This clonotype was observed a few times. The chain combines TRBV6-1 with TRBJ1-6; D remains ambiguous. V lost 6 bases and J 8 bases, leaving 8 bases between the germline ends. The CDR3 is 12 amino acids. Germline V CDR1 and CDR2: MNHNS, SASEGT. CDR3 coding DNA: TGTGCCAGCAGCCTAAGCCATTCACCCCTCCACTTT. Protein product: CASSLSHSPLHF.

This CDR3 is CASSLAGQGLPEQYF. The DNA for the CDR3 is TGTGCCAGCAGTCTGGCGGGACAGGGGCTCCCCGAACAGTACTTC. The rearrangement joins TRBV28 to TRBJ2-7, with 10 bases identical to TRBD1. J gave up 10 bases and V 5 bases, and 14 bases lay outside the gene matches. The CDR3 sequence is 15 residues long. Germline CDR1 is MDHEN and CDR2 is SYDVKM.

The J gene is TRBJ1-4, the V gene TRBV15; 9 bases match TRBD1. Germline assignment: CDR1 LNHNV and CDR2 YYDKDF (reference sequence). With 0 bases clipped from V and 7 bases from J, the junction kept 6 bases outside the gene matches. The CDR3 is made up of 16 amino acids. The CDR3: CATSRDRDRGSEKLFF. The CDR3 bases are TGTGCCACCAGCAGAGACCGTGACAGGGGGAGTGAAAAACTGTTTTTT.

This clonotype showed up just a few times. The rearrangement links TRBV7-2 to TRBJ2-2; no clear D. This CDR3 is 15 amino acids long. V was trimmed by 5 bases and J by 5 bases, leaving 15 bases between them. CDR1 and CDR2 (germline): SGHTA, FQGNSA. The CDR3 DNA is TGTGCCAGCAGCCCCAACCCGATCGGGACCGGGGAGCTGTTTTTT. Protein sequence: CASSPNPIGTGELFF. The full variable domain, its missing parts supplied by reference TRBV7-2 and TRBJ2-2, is GAGVSQSPSNKVTEKGKDVELRCDPISGHTALYWYRQSLGQGLEFLIYFQGNSAPDKSGLPSDRFSAERTGGSVSTLTIQRTQQEDSAVYLCASSPNPIGTGELFFGEGSRLTVL.

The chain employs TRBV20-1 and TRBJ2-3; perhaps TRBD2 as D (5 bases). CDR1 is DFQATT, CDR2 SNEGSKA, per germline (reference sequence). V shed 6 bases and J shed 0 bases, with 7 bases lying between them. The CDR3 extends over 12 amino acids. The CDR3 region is CSAPSSTDTQYF. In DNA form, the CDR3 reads TGCAGTGCCCCTAGCAGCACAGATACGCAGTATTTT.

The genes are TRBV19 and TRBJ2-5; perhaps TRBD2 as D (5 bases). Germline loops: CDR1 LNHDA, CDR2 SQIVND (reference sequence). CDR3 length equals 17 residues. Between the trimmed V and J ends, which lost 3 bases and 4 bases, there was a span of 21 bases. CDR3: CASSMIATNRRRETQYF. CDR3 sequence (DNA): TGTGCCAGTAGTATGATTGCGACTAACCGGCGTCGAGAGACCCAGTACTTC.

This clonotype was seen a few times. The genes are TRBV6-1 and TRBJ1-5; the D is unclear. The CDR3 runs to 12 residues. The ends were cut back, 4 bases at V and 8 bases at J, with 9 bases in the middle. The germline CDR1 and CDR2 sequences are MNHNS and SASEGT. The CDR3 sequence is CASSGTGEPQHF. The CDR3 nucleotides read TGTGCCAGCAGTGGAACTGGGGAGCCCCAGCATTTT.

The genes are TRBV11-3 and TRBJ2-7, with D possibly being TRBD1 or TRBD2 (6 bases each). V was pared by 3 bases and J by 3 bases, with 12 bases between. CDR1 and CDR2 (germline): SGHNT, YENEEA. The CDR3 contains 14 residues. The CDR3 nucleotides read TGTGCCAGCAGCTTGGAGGGACAAAGCTACGAGCAGTACTTC. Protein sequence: CASSLEGQSYEQYF.

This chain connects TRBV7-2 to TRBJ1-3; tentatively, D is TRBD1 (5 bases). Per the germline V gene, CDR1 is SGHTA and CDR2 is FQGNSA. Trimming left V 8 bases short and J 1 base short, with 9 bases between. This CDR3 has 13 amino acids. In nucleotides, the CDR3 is TGTGCCAGCCGCAGGGTGTCTGGAAACACCATATATTTT. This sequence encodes CASRRVSGNTIYF.

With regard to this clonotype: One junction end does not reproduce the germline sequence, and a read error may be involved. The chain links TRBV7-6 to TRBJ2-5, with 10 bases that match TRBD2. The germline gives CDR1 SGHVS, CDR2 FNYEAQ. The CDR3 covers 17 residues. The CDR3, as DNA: TGTGCCAGCAGCTTAGAAGCTAGCGGGAGTGGTCAAGAGACCCATTACTTC. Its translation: CASSLEASGSGQETHYF.